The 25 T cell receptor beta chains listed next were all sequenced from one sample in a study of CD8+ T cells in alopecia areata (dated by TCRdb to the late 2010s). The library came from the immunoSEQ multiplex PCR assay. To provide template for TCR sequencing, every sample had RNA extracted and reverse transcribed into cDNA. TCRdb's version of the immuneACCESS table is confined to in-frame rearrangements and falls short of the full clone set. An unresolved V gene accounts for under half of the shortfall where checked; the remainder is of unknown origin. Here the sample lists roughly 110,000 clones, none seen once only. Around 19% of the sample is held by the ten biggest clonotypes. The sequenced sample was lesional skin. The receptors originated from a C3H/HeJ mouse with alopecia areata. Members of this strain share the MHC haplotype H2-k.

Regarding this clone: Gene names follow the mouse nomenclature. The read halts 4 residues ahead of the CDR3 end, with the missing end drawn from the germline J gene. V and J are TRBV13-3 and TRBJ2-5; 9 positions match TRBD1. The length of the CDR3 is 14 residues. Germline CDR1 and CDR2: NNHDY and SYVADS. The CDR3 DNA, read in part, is TGTGCCAGCAGGGGGACAGGGAGTGTGGAC. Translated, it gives CASRGTGSVD. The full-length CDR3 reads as CASRGTGSVDTQYF.

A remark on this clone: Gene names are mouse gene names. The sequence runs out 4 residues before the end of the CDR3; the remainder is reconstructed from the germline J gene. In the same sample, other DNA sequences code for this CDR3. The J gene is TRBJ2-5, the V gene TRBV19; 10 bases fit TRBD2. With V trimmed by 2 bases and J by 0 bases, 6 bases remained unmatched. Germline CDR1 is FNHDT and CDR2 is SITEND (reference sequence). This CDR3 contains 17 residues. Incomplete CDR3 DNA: TGTGCCAGCAGTATTCGGACTGGGGGTTTTAACCAAGAC. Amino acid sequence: CASSIRTGGFNQD. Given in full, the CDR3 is CASSIRTGGFNQDTQYF.

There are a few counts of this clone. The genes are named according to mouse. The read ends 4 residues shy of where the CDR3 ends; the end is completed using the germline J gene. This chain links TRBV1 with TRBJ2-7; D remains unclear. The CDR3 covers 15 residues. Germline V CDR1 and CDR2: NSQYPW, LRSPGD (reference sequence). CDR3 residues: CTCSADSQASYEQYF. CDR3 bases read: TGCACCTGCAGTGCAGATTCTCAGGCCTCATAT.

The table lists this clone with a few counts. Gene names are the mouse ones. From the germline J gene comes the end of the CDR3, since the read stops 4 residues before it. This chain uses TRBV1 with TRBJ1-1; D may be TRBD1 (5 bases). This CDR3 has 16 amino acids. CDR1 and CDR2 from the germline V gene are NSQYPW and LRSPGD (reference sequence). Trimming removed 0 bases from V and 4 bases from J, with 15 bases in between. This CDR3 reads CTCSAEVGVAITEVFF. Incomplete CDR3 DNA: TGCACCTGCAGTGCAGAAGTGGGGGTTGCAATCACA.

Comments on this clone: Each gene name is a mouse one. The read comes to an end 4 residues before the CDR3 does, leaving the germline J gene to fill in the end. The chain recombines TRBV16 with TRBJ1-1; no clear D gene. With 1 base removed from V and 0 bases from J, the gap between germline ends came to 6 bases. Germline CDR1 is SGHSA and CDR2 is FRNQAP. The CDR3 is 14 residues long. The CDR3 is CASSLVSSNTEVFF. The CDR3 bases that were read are TGTGCAAGCAGCTTAGTTTCTTCAAACACA.

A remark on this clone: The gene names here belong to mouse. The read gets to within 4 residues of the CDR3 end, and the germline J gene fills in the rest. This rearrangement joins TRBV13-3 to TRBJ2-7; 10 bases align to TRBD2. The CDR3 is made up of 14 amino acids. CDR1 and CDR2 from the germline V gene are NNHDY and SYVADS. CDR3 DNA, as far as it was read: TGTGCCAGCGGGGACCGGGACTGGGGTTAT. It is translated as CASGDRDWGY. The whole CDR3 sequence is CASGDRDWGYEQYF.

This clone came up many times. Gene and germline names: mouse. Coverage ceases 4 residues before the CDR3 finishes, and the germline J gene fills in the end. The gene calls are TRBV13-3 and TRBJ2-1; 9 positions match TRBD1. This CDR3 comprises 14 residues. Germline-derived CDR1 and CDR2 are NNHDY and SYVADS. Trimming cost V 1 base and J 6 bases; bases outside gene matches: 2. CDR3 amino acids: CASSDTGQGAEQFF. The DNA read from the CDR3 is TGTGCCAGCAGTGATACGGGACAGGGTGCT.

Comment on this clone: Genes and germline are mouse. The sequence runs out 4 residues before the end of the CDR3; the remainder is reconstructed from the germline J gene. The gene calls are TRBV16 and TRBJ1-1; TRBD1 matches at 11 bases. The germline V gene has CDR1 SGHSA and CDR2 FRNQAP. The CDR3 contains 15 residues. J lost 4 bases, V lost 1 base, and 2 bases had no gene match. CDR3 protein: CASSLVGTGGTEVFF. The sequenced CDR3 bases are TGTGCAAGCAGCTTAGTTGGGACAGGGGGCACA.

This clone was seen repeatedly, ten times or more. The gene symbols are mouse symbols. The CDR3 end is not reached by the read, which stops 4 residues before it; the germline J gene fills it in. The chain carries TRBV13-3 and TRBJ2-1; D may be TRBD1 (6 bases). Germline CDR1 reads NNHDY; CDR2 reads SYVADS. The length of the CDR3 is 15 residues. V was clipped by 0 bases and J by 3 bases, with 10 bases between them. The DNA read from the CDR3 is TGTGCCAGCAGTGATGCCTGGGACACCTATGCT. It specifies CASSDAWDTYA. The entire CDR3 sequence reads CASSDAWDTYAEQFF.

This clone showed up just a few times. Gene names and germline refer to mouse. The CDR3 spells CTCSPDRGHNTGQLYF. The CDR3 bases that were read are TGCACCTGCAGTCCCGACAGGGGGCACAACACCGGG. This chain links TRBV1 with TRBJ2-2; 10 bases are a match to TRBD1. Read coverage stops 4 residues before the CDR3 terminus; the germline J gene supplies the remainder. CDR3 length equals 16 residues. Trimming cost V 5 bases and J 2 bases; bases outside gene matches: 5. Germline V lookup: CDR1 NSQYPW, CDR2 LRSPGD (reference sequence). Full variable domain (missing parts from reference TRBV1 and TRBJ2-2): VTLLEQNPRWRLVPRGQAVNLRCILKNSQYPWMSWYQQDLQKQLQWLFTLRSPGDKEVKSLPGADYLATRVTDTELRLQVANMSQGRTLYCTCSPDRGHNTGQLYFGEGSKLTVL.

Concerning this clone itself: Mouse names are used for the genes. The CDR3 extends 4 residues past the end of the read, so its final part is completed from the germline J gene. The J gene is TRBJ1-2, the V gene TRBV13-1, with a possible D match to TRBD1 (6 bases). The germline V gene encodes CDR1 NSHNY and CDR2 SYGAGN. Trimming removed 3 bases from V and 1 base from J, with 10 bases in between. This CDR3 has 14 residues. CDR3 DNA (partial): TGTGCCAGCAGTGTCCGGGACAAAAACTCC. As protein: CASSVRDKNS. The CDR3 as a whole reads CASSVRDKNSDYTF.

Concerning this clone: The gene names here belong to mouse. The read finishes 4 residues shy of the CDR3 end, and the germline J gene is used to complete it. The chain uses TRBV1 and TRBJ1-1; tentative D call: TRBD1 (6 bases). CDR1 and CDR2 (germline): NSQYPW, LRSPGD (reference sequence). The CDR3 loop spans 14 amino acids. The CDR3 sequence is CTCSGGLGGREVFF. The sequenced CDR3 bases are TGCACCTGCAGTGGGGGACTGGGGGGGCGA.

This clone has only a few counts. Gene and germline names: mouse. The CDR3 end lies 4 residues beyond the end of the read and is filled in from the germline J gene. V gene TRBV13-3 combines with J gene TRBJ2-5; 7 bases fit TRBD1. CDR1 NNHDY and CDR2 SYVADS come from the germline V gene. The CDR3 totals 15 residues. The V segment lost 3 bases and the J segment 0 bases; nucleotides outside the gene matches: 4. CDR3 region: CASSGRDSNQDTQYF. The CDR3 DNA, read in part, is TGTGCCAGCAGTGGCCGGGACAGTAACCAAGAC.

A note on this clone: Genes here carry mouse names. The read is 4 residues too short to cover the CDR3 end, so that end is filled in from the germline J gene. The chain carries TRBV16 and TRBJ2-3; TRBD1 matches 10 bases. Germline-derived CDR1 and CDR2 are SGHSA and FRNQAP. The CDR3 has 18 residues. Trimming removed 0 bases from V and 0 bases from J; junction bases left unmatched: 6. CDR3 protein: CASSLDVGQGSSAETLYF. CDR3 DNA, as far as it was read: TGTGCAAGCAGCTTAGATGTGGGACAGGGGTCTAGTGCAGAA.

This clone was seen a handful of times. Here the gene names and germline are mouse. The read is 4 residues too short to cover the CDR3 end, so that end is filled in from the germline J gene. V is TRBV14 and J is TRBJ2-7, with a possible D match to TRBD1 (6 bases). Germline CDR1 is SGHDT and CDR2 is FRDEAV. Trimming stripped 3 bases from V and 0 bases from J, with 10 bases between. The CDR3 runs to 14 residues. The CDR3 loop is CASSSGTSSYEQYF. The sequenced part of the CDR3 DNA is TGTGCCAGCAGTTCTGGGACAAGCTCCTAT.

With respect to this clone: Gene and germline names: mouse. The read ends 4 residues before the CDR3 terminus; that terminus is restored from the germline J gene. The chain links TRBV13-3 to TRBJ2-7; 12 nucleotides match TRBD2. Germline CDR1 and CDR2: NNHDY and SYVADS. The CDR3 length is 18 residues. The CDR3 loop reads CASSDEMKGTGGSYEQYF. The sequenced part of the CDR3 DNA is TGTGCCAGCAGTGATGAGATGAAAGGGACTGGGGGGTCATAT.

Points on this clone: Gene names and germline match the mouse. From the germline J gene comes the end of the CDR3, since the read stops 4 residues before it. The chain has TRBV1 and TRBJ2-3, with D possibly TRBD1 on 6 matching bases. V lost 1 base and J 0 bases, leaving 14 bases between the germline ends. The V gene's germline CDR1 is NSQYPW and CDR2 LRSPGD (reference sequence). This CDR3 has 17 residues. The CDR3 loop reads CTCSAGGGQSSAETLYF. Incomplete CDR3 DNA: TGCACCTGCAGTGCAGGAGGCGGACAGTCTAGTGCAGAA.

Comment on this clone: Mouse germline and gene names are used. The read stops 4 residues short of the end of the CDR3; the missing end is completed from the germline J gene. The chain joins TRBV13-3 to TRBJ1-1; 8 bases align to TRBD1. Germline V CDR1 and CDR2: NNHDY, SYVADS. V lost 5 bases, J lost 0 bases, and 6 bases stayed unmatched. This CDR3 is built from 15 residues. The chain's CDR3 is CASSPGQGANTEVFF. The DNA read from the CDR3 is TGTGCCAGCAGCCCCGGACAGGGAGCAAACACA.

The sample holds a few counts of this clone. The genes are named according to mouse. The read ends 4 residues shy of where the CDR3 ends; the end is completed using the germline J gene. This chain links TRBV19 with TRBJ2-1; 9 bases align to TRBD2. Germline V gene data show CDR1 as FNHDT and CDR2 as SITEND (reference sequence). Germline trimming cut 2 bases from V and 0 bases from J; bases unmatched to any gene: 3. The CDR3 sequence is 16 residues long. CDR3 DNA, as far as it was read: TGTGCCAGCAGTATCCGACTGGGGGATAACTATGCT. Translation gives CASSIRLGDNYA. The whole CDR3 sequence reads CASSIRLGDNYAEQFF.

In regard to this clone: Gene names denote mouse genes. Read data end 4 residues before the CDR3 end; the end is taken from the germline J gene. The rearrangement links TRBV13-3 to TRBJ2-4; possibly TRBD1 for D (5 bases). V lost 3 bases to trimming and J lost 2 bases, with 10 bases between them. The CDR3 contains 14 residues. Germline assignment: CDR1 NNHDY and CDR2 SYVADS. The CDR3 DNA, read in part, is TGTGCCAGCAGTGCCCAGGGTTCTCAAAAC. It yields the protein CASSAQGSQN. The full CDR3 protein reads CASSAQGSQNTLYF.

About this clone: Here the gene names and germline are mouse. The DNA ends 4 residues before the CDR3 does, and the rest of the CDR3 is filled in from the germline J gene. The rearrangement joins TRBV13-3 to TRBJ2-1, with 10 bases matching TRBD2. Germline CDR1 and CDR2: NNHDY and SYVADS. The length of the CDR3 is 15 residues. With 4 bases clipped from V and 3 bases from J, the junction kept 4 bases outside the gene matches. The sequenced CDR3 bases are TGTGCCAGCAGTTCTCTGGGGGGGCGCTATGCT. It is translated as CASSSLGGRYA. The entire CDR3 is CASSSLGGRYAEQFF.

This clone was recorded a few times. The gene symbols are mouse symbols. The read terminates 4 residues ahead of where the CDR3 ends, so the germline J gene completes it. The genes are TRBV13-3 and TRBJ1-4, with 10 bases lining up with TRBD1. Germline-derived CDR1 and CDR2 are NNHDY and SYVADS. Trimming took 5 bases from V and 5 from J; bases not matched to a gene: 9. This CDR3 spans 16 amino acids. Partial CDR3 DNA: TGTGCCAGCAGCCCCGGGACAGGGGTAAAGAACGAA. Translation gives CASSPGTGVKNE. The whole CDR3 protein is CASSPGTGVKNERLFF. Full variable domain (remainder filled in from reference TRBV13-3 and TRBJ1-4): EAAVTQSPRSKVAVTGGKVTLSCHQTNNHDYMYWYRQDTGHGLRLIHYSYVADSTEKGDIPDGYKASRPSQENFSLILELASLSQTAVYFCASSPGTGVKNERLFFGHGTKLSVL.

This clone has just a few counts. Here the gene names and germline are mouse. The sequenced part of the CDR3 DNA is TGTGCCAGCAGGCCCCGGGACAGGGAAGAC. It yields the protein CASRPRDRED. The full CDR3 is CASRPRDREDTQYF. V gene TRBV19 combines with J gene TRBJ2-5; 9 positions match TRBD1. The read terminates 4 residues before the CDR3 end, so the remaining end is supplied by the germline J gene. Germline assignment: CDR1 FNHDT and CDR2 SITEND (reference sequence). The CDR3 is 14 residues long.

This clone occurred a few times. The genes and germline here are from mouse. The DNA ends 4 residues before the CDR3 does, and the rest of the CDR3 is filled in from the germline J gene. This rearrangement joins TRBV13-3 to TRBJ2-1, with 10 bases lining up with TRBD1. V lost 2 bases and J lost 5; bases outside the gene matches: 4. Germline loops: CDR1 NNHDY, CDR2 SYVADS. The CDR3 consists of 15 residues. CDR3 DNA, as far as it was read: TGTGCCAGCAGTGACGGGGACAGGGGCCATGCT. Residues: CASSDGDRGHA. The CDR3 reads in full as CASSDGDRGHAEQFF.

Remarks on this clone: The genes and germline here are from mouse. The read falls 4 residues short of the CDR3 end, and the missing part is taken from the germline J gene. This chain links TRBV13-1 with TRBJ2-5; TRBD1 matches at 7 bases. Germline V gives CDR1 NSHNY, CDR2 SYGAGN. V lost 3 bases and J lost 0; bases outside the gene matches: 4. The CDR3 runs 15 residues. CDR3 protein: CASSAGTVNQDTQYF. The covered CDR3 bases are TGTGCCAGCAGTGCCGGGACAGTTAACCAAGAC.